This T cell receptor (beta chain) appears in the sequencing data of a study of shared T cell receptors in the human thymus. The CDR3 is 16 residues long. TCRdb's table, derived via immunoSEQ multiplex PCR, lists solely in-frame clones and lacks some. The sample records under 700,000 clones, about 84% being singletons. The same sample was also used in a study of human thymus T cells.

Material for sequencing was thymocytes. This TCR came from a boy less than two years old with a congenital heart defect. The chain joins TRBV12-1 to TRBJ1-2; the table's D gene call, TRBD1, was not cross checked with the DNA. TRBV12-1 is tagged as a pseudogene. The CDR3 DNA reads TGTGCCAGCAGCTTTGTTTGGGACAGGGGGCCCTATGGCTACACCTTC. This sequence encodes CASSFVWDRGPYGYTF.